This T cell receptor (beta chain) is from a study of CD8 T cells in Susac syndrome. From blood CD8+ and CD4+ T cells, the TCR beta chain was sequenced. TEMRA cells were FACS-enriched, with CD8+ and CD4+ T cells isolated negatively. The CDR3 has 13 residues. Germline V gives CDR1 MNHEY, CDR2 SMNVEV (reference sequence). V was trimmed by 3 bases and J by 7 bases, leaving 7 bases between them. RNA, at about 0.45 to 1 ug, was reverse transcribed with random hexamers. Across 54 Vbeta and 13 Jbeta, TCR beta CDR3 was amplified with immunoSEQ multiplex PCR. Via MiXCR, TCRdb re-called the immunoSEQ multiplex PCR reads, giving one row per CDR3 protein. The data contain about 400,000 distinct CDR3 sequences, more than 80% of them singletons.

J is TRBJ1-6 and V is TRBV27; D not resolved. Sequenced material: CD8+ T cells from PBMCs. This TCR was recovered from a human donor with multiple sclerosis. CDR3 in amino acids: CASSFEGNSPLHF. CDR3 bases: TGTGCCAGCAGTTTTGAGGGAAATTCACCCCTCCACTTT.